Each of the 31 T cell receptor beta chains below was sequenced from the same sample in a study of blood T cells in healthy people across ages. Then a second PCR, running about 6 to 12 cycles, was carried out with a sample-barcoded 5' primer and a J-beta primer mix. TCRdb reanalysed the 5' RACE reads using MiXCR and keeps one entry per CDR3 protein. The sample has over 1,200,000 distinct CDR3 sequences; around 59% are singletons. The sequenced sample was blood. These receptors originate from a man between 18 and 29 years old in good health.

This clonotype turned up a few times. The chain couples TRBV4-1 to TRBJ2-1; 10 bases map to TRBD2. CDR3 size: 14 residues. The germline V gene has CDR1 MGHRA and CDR2 YSYEKL. V was pared by 3 bases and J by 9 bases, with 5 bases of the junction left unmatched. In nucleotides, the CDR3 is TGCGCCAGCAGCCAGCTAGCGGGGGAGGGTGAGCAGTTCTTC. This codes for CASSQLAGEGEQFF.

This sequence joins TRBV9 and TRBJ1-1, with D unclear. Germline V gives CDR1 SGDLS, CDR2 YYNGEE. The V and J ends lost 0 bases and 4 bases respectively, with 4 bases between them. This CDR3 is 12 amino acids long. The chain's CDR3 is CASSVEATEAFF. The CDR3 region has the DNA TGTGCCAGCAGCGTAGAGGCCACTGAAGCTTTCTTT.

This clonotype has only a few counts. The chain carries TRBV7-9 and TRBJ2-7; 7 bases map to TRBD2. With V trimmed by 1 base and J by 3 bases, 6 bases remained unmatched. CDR3 length: 15 amino acids. CDR1 is SEHNR, CDR2 FQNEAQ, per germline (reference sequence). This CDR3 reads CASSLVTGTIYEQYF. CDR3 nucleotide sequence: TGTGCCAGCAGCTTAGTTACCGGGACTATCTACGAGCAGTACTTC. Drawing the rest from reference TRBV7-9 and TRBJ2-7, the complete variable domain is DTGVSQNPRHKITKRGQNVTFRCDPISEHNRLYWYRQTLGQGPEFLTYFQNEAQLEKSRLLSDRFSAERPKGSFSTLEIQRTEQGDSAMYLCASSLVTGTIYEQYFGPGTRLTVT.

V is TRBV7-2 and J is TRBJ1-5; D uncertain. Germline assignment: CDR1 SGHTA and CDR2 FQGNSA. This CDR3 has 14 amino acids. Trimming cost V 8 bases and J 3 bases, with 14 bases left between them. The CDR3 nucleotides read TGTGCCAGCGCTGAAGACGGCTACAATCAGCCCCAGCATTTT. As protein: CASAEDGYNQPQHF.

There are a few counts of this clonotype. The chain uses TRBV12-3 or TRBV12-4 and TRBJ2-4; a possible D gene is TRBD2 (5 bases). This CDR3 comprises 13 residues. The V and J ends lost 1 base and 9 bases respectively, with 10 bases between them. The chain's CDR3 is CASSLGGASIQYF. The CDR3 nucleotides are TGTGCCAGCAGTTTAGGGGGAGCAAGCATTCAGTACTTC.

The chain couples TRBV24-1 to TRBJ1-4; D is possibly TRBD1 (6 bases). Trimming took 5 bases from V and 3 from J, leaving 9 bases between them. Germline CDR1 and CDR2: KGHDR and SFDVKD. The CDR3 covers 14 residues. The CDR3: CATSAGGSNEKLFF. Written as DNA, the CDR3 is TGTGCCACCAGTGCGGGGGGCTCTAATGAAAAACTGTTTTTT.

This clonotype occurred once. The junction and the germline gene differ at one end; a read error may be behind it. The chain has TRBV6-6 and TRBJ1-1, with D possibly TRBD1 on 6 matching bases. Per the germline V gene, CDR1 is MNHNY and CDR2 is SVGAGI (reference sequence). This CDR3 contains 13 residues. CDR3 residues: CASSGTSNTEAFF. In DNA form, the CDR3 reads TGTGCCAGCAGCGGGACATCGAACACGGAAGCTTTCTTT.

V is TRBV2 and J is TRBJ2-4, with 9 positions matching TRBD1. CDR1 is SNHLY and CDR2 is FYNNEI in the germline V gene. Trimming cost V 6 bases and J 6 bases; bases outside gene matches: 12. CDR3 length: 16 residues. Written as DNA, the CDR3 is TGTGCCAGCAGCGAACAGGGACAGGGTGTCGGAAACATTCAGTACTTC. Residues: CASSEQGQGVGNIQYF. The complete variable domain, with remaining parts taken from reference TRBV2 and TRBJ2-4, reads EPEVTQTPSHQVTQMGQEVILRCVPISNHLYFYWYRQILGQKVEFLVSFYNNEISEKSEIFDDQFSVERPDGSNFTLKIRSTKLEDSAMYFCASSEQGQGVGNIQYFGAGTRLSVL.

The chain joins TRBV29-1 to TRBJ2-7; TRBD2 aligns across 8 bases. Trimming at V came to 0 bases and at J to 6 bases, leaving 10 bases not matched to a gene. This CDR3 spans 15 amino acids. Germline lookup yields CDR1 SQVTM and CDR2 ANQGSEA. The CDR3 DNA follows: TGCAGCGTTGAAGACTCAGCGGGAGTTCCGGGCGAGCAGTACTTC. Encoded protein: CSVEDSAGVPGEQYF.

The rearrangement links TRBV7-9 to TRBJ1-1; TRBD1 agrees at 10 bases. The V segment lost 4 bases and the J segment 3 bases; nucleotides outside the gene matches: 11. The CDR3 covers 17 residues. The germline V gene encodes CDR1 SEHNR and CDR2 FQNEAQ (reference sequence). The CDR3 DNA reads as TGTGCCAGCAGCTCACGTGGGACAGGGGTTATTGACACTGAAGCTTTCTTT. It encodes CASSSRGTGVIDTEAFF.

Here the CDR3 DNA reads TGTGCCAGCAGCCACCCTCAATTGGCTAGCGGGAGTTACGAGCAGTACTTC. As protein: CASSHPQLASGSYEQYF. V usage is TRBV4-2 and J usage is TRBJ2-4; 10 bases map to TRBD2. The DNA end favors TRBJ2-7, so the J call may be wrong. The germline V gene encodes CDR1 LGHNA and CDR2 YNFKEQ. The CDR3 spans 17 residues.

This clonotype was picked up a small number of times. This chain joins TRBV4-2 and TRBJ1-1; D gene uncertain. V gave up 0 bases and J gave up 1 base, with 18 bases separating them. Germline CDR1 and CDR2: LGHNA and YNFKEQ. This CDR3 is 18 amino acids long. The chain's CDR3 is CASSQDYVRADKNTEAFF. CDR3 bases: TGTGCCAGCAGCCAAGATTATGTCCGAGCGGATAAGAACACTGAAGCTTTCTTT.

The chain has TRBV25-1 and TRBJ2-3; the match to TRBD1 covers 11 bases. The junction had 5 bases not matched to a gene; V was cut back by 3 bases and J by 6 bases. The germline gives CDR1 MGHDK, CDR2 SYGVNS. The CDR3 loop spans 15 amino acids. The CDR3 sequence is CASSEGQGVWDTQYF. Written as DNA, the CDR3 is TGTGCCAGCAGTGAGGGACAGGGGGTTTGGGATACGCAGTATTTT.

The V call is TRBV24-1, the J call TRBJ2-5, with 7 bases matching TRBD1. V shed 4 bases and J 3 bases; nucleotides not matched to a gene: 10. The CDR3 has 16 amino acids. Germline V gene lookup returns CDR1 KGHDR and CDR2 SFDVKD. The CDR3 DNA reads TGTGCCACCAGTGACCACCCTGTGACAGGGAAAGAGACCCAGTACTTC. Its translation: CATSDHPVTGKETQYF.

The V and J genes are TRBV28 and TRBJ1-2; 7 bases fit TRBD1. Losses at the gene ends were 4 bases for V and 2 bases for J; bases not matched to a gene: 7. This CDR3 comprises 15 residues. CDR1 is MDHEN and CDR2 is SYDVKM in the germline V gene. CDR3 in amino acids: CASSSTGDPNYGYTF. As DNA, the CDR3 is TGTGCCAGCAGTTCTACAGGGGACCCCAACTATGGCTACACCTTC.

The V call is TRBV6-5, the J call TRBJ2-5; 9 nucleotides agree with TRBD2. The germline CDR1 and CDR2 sequences are MNHEY and SVGAGI. This CDR3 contains 15 residues. V lost 6 bases to trimming and J lost 5 bases; unmatched junction nucleotides: 10. As DNA, the CDR3 is TGTGCCAGCAGAATTAGCGGGGGCACGGGGGAGACCCAGTACTTC. This translates into CASRISGGTGETQYF.

The chain joins TRBV4-1 to TRBJ1-5; D might be TRBD1 (6 bases). Per germline, CDR1 MGHRA and CDR2 YSYEKL. This CDR3 has 15 residues. Trimming shortened V by 0 bases and J by 3 bases, and 9 bases separated the two germline ends. CDR3 sequence: CASSQEGQFNQPQHF. Written as DNA, the CDR3 is TGCGCCAGCAGCCAAGAAGGACAGTTCAATCAGCCCCAGCATTTT.

The chain couples TRBV14 to TRBJ2-3, with TRBD2 identical over 10 bases. Germline assignment: CDR1 SGHDN and CDR2 FVKESK. The CDR3 loop spans 17 amino acids. J lost 3 bases, V lost 1 base, and 7 bases had no gene match. Here the CDR3 reads CASSQARTSGITDTQYF. The CDR3 DNA follows: TGTGCCAGCAGCCAAGCCCGGACTAGCGGAATTACAGATACGCAGTATTTT.

In its sample, this clonotype was seen once. An end of the junction does not agree with germline; a read error may underlie this. The chain joins TRBV5-4 to TRBJ2-6, with TRBD1 matching over 9 bases. The CDR3 is 18 residues long. Germline loops: CDR1 SGHNT, CDR2 YYREEE (reference sequence). CDR3 region: CASSRPGTGFSGANVPTF. For the CDR3, the DNA is TGTGCCAGCAGCCGTCCCGGGACAGGGTTCTCTGGGGCCAACGTCCCGACTTTC. Using reference TRBV5-4 and TRBJ2-6 for the parts outside the CDR3, the full variable domain is ETGVTQSPTHLIKTRGQQVTLRCSSQSGHNTVSWYQQALGQGPQFIFQYYREEENGRGNFPPRFSGLQFPNYSSELNVNALELDDSALYLCASSRPGTGFSGANVPTFGAGSRLTVL.

About this clonotype: Relative to the germline gene, one junction end is altered; a read error may explain this. V is TRBV4-1 and J is TRBJ2-4, with 12 positions matching TRBD1. Germline CDR1 is MGHRA and CDR2 is YSYEKL. CDR3 size: 19 residues. The CDR3 here is CASRQGGTGGFPAKNIQYF. The CDR3 coding sequence is TGCGCCAGCAGACAAGGGGGGACAGGGGGCTTCCCAGCCAAAAACATTCAGTACTTC.

The sample holds a few counts of this clonotype. V and J are TRBV13 and TRBJ2-7; D not resolved. CDR3 length equals 14 residues. Per germline, CDR1 PRHDT and CDR2 FYEKMQ (reference sequence). V was cut by 2 bases and J by 2 bases, with 10 bases left in between. The CDR3 sequence: CASSLIHIPYEQYF. The DNA for the CDR3 is TGTGCCAGCAGCTTAATCCATATACCCTACGAGCAGTACTTC.

This clonotype was found once. The chain is built from TRBV12-3 or TRBV12-4 and TRBJ2-3; 13 positions agree with TRBD2. With 5 bases clipped from V and 5 bases from J, the junction kept 10 bases outside the gene matches. This CDR3 is 17 amino acids long. CDR3 sequence reads: CASSPRGTSGTIDTQYF. Here the CDR3 DNA reads TGTGCCAGCAGTCCACGCGGGACTAGCGGGACTATAGATACGCAGTATTTT.

The CDR3 is CASSQDTGLNQPQHF. CDR3 nucleotides: TGTGCCAGCAGCCAAGATACCGGGCTTAATCAGCCCCAGCATTTT. The chain uses TRBV3-1 and TRBJ1-5; no clear D gene. The CDR3 spans 15 residues. From germline, CDR1 is LGHDT and CDR2 YNNKEL (reference sequence). V was cut by 0 bases and J by 4 bases, with 10 bases left in between.

This clonotype was counted a single time. The V gene is TRBV4-1, the J gene TRBJ1-1; no clear D gene. V dropped 1 base and J dropped 7 bases, with 16 bases sitting between them. The CDR3 length is 15 residues. Germline values: CDR1 MGHRA, CDR2 YSYEKL. CDR3 DNA: TGCGCCAGCAGCCAAGGTTCCCCTGGGATGAATGAAGCTTTCTTT. Encoded protein: CASSQGSPGMNEAFF.

The chain recombines TRBV6-1 with TRBJ1-2, with 9 bases fitting TRBD1. The CDR3 is 13 amino acids. V lost 11 bases and J lost 6; bases outside the gene matches: 10. From germline, CDR1 is MNHNS and CDR2 SASEGT. The CDR3 spells CALQRGTGNGYTF. As DNA, the CDR3 is TGTGCCCTTCAAAGGGGGACAGGGAATGGCTACACCTTC.

V gene TRBV20-1 combines with J gene TRBJ2-6; 7 bases agree with TRBD1. The trim removed 6 bases at V and 4 bases at J, leaving 12 bases unmatched. The CDR3 contains 16 residues. CDR1 is DFQATT, CDR2 SNEGSKA, per germline (reference sequence). As DNA, the CDR3 is TGCAGTGCGCGAGACAAGACAGGGACCGGGGCCAACGTCCTGACTTTC. It is translated as CSARDKTGTGANVLTF.

The chain joins TRBV20-1 to TRBJ2-3, with 7 bases fitting TRBD2. V shed 5 bases and J 7 bases; nucleotides not matched to a gene: 9. This CDR3 contains 13 residues. Germline CDR1 DFQATT, CDR2 SNEGSKA (reference sequence). CDR3: CSAGGGPRHTQYF. CDR3 nucleotide sequence: TGCAGTGCTGGCGGGGGACCTCGCCATACGCAGTATTTT.

The chain couples TRBV20-1 to TRBJ2-3; either TRBD1 or TRBD2 may supply D (5 bases each). The germline CDR1 and CDR2 sequences are DFQATT and SNEGSKA (reference sequence). The CDR3 runs to 17 residues. The V gene lost 1 base and the J gene lost 2 bases, with 19 bases spanning the gap. DNA for the CDR3: TGCAGTGCTAGAGTCCCCTTGGGACGCCATCTCACAGATACGCAGTATTTT. It is translated as CSARVPLGRHLTDTQYF.

The chain joins TRBV20-1 to TRBJ1-1; D ambiguous. The germline gives CDR1 DFQATT, CDR2 SNEGSKA (reference sequence). Between the trimmed V and J ends, which lost 0 bases and 6 bases, there was a span of 14 bases. CDR3 size: 14 residues. The CDR3 DNA follows: TGCAGTGCTAGAGATCGGCGGGCTTGGGCTGAAGCTTTCTTT. As protein: CSARDRRAWAEAFF.

This rearrangement joins TRBV20-1 to TRBJ1-1; perhaps TRBD1 as D (5 bases). Trimming shortened V by 5 bases and J by 3 bases, and 13 bases separated the two germline ends. CDR3 length equals 13 residues. Germline lookup yields CDR1 DFQATT and CDR2 SNEGSKA (reference sequence). The CDR3 protein is CSAGGGADTEAFF. The DNA of the CDR3 is TGCAGTGCTGGGGGAGGGGCCGACACTGAAGCTTTCTTT.

V is TRBV20-1 and J is TRBJ2-7, with D perhaps TRBD2 (5 bases). This CDR3 comprises 13 residues. From germline, CDR1 is DFQATT and CDR2 SNEGSKA (reference sequence). V was clipped by 0 bases and J by 0 bases, with 6 bases between them. CDR3 sequence reads: CSARDLASYEQYF. CDR3 DNA: TGCAGTGCTAGAGATCTAGCCTCCTACGAGCAGTACTTC.